This TCR beta chain was captured by sequencing in a study of TIL therapy for anti-PD-1-resistant metastatic lung cancer (dated by TCRdb to about 2021). Describing the broader study: Tumors were harvested before any PD-1/PD-L1 blockade; patients then received nivolumab, and those progressing received lymphodepletion, expanded TIL infusion and IL-2. A median age of about 57 years (range about 38-85) and a median tumor PD-L1 proportion score of approximately 6% were recorded among enrolled patients. The cohort was predominantly lung adenocarcinoma, with four EGFR-mutant and two ALK-rearranged tumors, and half of patients were current or former smokers. Across the cohort, whole-exome sequencing showed a median non-synonymous tumor mutation burden of approximately 1.5 mutations per megabase. Tumor and peripheral blood T cell receptor beta sequencing was used to track clonotypes across tumor, expanded TIL product and serial blood samples.

The study at large found these results: The cohort was highly selected, with more treatment-naive, never-smoker and oncogene-addicted patients than typical, limiting generalizability. The study protocol defined all tumor marker inferences as exploratory. The baseline peripheral repertoire was partially replaced by infused TIL clonotypes, which then decayed over months, and no apparent association between persistence and response was found.

TCR beta CDR3 regions were amplified from genomic DNA with the immunoSEQ v3 hsTCRB kit using bias-controlled multiplex PCR. The TCR libraries were sequenced on an Illumina NextSeq 500 to roughly 2 million read pairs for survey level or about 5-6.5 million read pairs for deep level. The source study handled its data this way. V, D and J genes were assigned, non-productive sequences were removed, and clonality was reported by immunoSEQ Analyzer software. Repertoires were compared by productive Simpson clonality and by the Morisita overlap index of productive TRB rearrangements between infused TIL and blood. The absolute count of a clonotype in blood was estimated by multiplying the lymphocyte count by the CD3+ fraction and by the productive frequency of the clone. Not all clones reach the TCRdb copy of this immuneACCESS table, which keeps in-frame sequences only. Checked studies attribute under half of the gap to unresolved V genes and leave the rest unexplained. V and J calls and clone size follow that table, whereas D and trimming were derived from the DNA. The sample profile shows 30,000 to 45,000 clones; more than 60% of them were found once. The ten biggest clones cover roughly 5.7% of the sample.

As concerns this clone: It lacks a known antigen. Base quality data are lacking; no much larger clone is found one base away.

V lost 10 bases and J lost 9 bases, and the count of bases not matched to a germline gene is 15. The CDR3 numbers 15 residues from cysteine through phenylalanine. The sequence is cut down to CDR3 DNA, 45 bases in frame from base 1. From the germline V gene, CDR1 is MDHEN and CDR2 is SYDVKM. What the time point label conveys for this sample: pre-treatment sample, taken before nivolumab and TIL therapy. Adults with stage 4 NSCLC were enrolled in a dual-center phase I trial from 2017 to early 2020. The samples were drawn from an open-label, single-arm phase I trial testing tumor-infiltrating lymphocyte therapy combined with nivolumab in advanced non-small cell lung cancer. Blood mononuclear cells from EDTA tubes were isolated by Ficoll gradient, snap-frozen as pellets, and DNA was extracted with a Qiagen mini-prep kit.

The source of this sequence is a person aged 25-85 years with non-small cell lung cancer. The sequencing used blood, collected at baseline. The receptor chain draws on TRBV28 and TRBJ1-6; TRBD1 agrees with 7 junctional bases. CDR3 protein: CANSTRQGSPSPLHF. The sequence in DNA is TGTGCCAACTCGACCCGACAGGGTTCCCCTTCACCCCTCCACTTT. The full variable domain, with segments outside the CDR3 supplied by the reference TRBV28 and TRBJ1-6 proteins, appears as DVKVTQSSRYLVKRTGEKVFLECVQDMDHENMFWYRQDPGLGLRLIYFSYDVKMKEKGDIPEGYSVSREKKERFSLILESASTNQTSMYLCANSTRQGSPSPLHFGNGTRLTVT.